These T cell receptor beta chains were read from a single sample in a study of Graves' ophthalmopathy and Graves' hyperthyroidism. TCRdb itself ran the multiplex PCR reads through MiXCR, one entry per CDR3 protein. The data show 400,000 to 450,000 distinct CDR3 sequences, roughly 21% seen once. What was sequenced was peripheral blood. The receptors derive from a woman aged 18-35 years with stable Graves' hyperthyroidism. The CDR3 runs from the conserved cysteine through the conserved F or W. A D gene is named only where the DNA matches it firmly. The size field is filled for only some rows; it gives once, few, many or a size class.

v_gene	j_gene	d_gene	abundance	CDR3aa	CDR3nt
TRBV20-1	TRBJ1-1	TRBD1	many	CSAPRTGEAFF	TGCAGTGCCCCCCGGACAGGTGAAGCTTTCTTT
TRBV5-1	TRBJ1-3	-	many	CASSLAYSTNSGNTIYF	TGCGCCAGCAGCTTGGCATACAGCACTAACTCTGGAAACACCATATATTTT
TRBV12-3/TRBV12-4	TRBJ2-7	TRBD1	-	CASSYGTGLNHEQYF	TGTGCCAGCAGTTACGGGACAGGGTTAAATCACGAGCAGTACTTC
TRBV15	TRBJ2-5	-	-	CATSSPQGLYPQETQYF	TGTGCCACCAGCAGTCCACAGGGTCTTTACCCCCAAGAGACCCAGTACTTC
TRBV27	TRBJ1-1	-	many	CASSLSRVNTEAFF	TGTGCCAGCAGTTTATCGAGAGTGAACACTGAAGCTTTCTTT
TRBV24-1	TRBJ2-5	-	-	CATSDGHQETQYF	TGTGCCACCAGTGATGGTCACCAAGAGACCCAGTACTTC
TRBV27	TRBJ1-2	TRBD1	-	CATNPGQGTFNYGYTF	TGTGCCACCAACCCGGGACAGGGCACCTTTAACTATGGCTACACCTTC
TRBV27	TRBJ1-1	-	many	CASSGGTNEAFF	TGTGCCAGCAGCGGCGGGACAAATGAAGCTTTCTTT
TRBV12-3/TRBV12-4	TRBJ2-7	TRBD1	-	CASRPGQGANEQYF	TGTGCCAGCAGACCCGGACAGGGGGCGAACGAGCAGTACTTC
TRBV12-3/TRBV12-4	TRBJ1-2	TRBD1	-	CASSPGQGLGRTF	TGTGCCAGCAGCCCGGGACAGGGGCTCGGGAGGACCTTC
TRBV20-1	TRBJ2-4	-	many	CSARSLVAVKNIQYF	TGCAGTGCTAGATCGCTAGTGGCGGTCAAAAACATTCAGTACTTC
TRBV29-1	TRBJ1-2	-	many	CSVGAGGGYTF	TGCAGCGTCGGGGCCGGGGGAGGCTACACCTTC
TRBV11-2	TRBJ2-7	TRBD2	-	CASSLGWTSGAVYEQYF	TGTGCCAGCAGCTTGGGGTGGACTAGCGGGGCGGTCTACGAGCAGTACTTC
TRBV20-1	TRBJ2-7	TRBD2	-	CSARRTSGGPYEQYF	TGCAGTGCTCGCCGGACTAGCGGGGGGCCCTACGAGCAGTACTTC
TRBV15	TRBJ2-2	-	-	CATGGDTGELFF	TGTGCCACCGGGGGTGACACCGGGGAGCTGTTTTTT
TRBV2	TRBJ2-7	-	few	CASSVADLTYEQYF	TGTGCCAGCAGTGTAGCAGACCTGACCTACGAGCAGTACTTC
TRBV30	TRBJ1-2	-	-	CAWSTGLLYGYTF	TGTGCCTGGAGTACAGGCCTTCTCTATGGCTACACCTTC
TRBV7-2	TRBJ2-5	TRBD1	many	CASSRWTGQETQYF	TGTGCCAGCAGCCGGTGGACAGGGCAAGAGACCCAGTACTTC
TRBV6-5	TRBJ1-2	TRBD1	many	CASSYSLYRGHGYTF	TGTGCCAGCAGTTACTCGCTTTACAGGGGGCATGGCTACACCTTC
TRBV15	TRBJ1-5	-	-	CATTTHGSQPQHF	TGTGCCACCACTACCCATGGGAGTCAGCCCCAGCATTTT
TRBV19	TRBJ1-3	-	many	CATVTSGNTIYF	TGTGCCACTGTCACTTCTGGAAACACCATATATTTT
TRBV7-9	TRBJ2-7	-	many	CASSLAGRGPYEQYF	TGTGCCAGCAGCTTAGCGGGCAGGGGCCCCTACGAGCAGTACTTC
TRBV11-2	TRBJ1-6	-	few	CASSLEQERTLHF	TGTGCCAGCAGCTTAGAACAGGAAAGGACCCTCCACTTT
TRBV12-3/TRBV12-4	TRBJ1-1	-	many	CASRRAGGTEAFF	TGTGCCAGCAGGAGGGCTGGGGGGACTGAAGCTTTCTTT
TRBV7-9	TRBJ1-5	-	once	CASSLDQAGHGPQHF	TGTGCCAGCAGCTTAGATCAGGCCGGTCACGGGCCCCAGCATTTT
TRBV20-1	TRBJ1-3	-	many	CSARRRAGNTIYF	TGCAGTGCTAGGCGCAGGGCAGGAAACACCATATATTTT
TRBV14	TRBJ2-5	TRBD1	-	CASSPDRAYQETQYF	TGTGCCAGCAGCCCAGACAGGGCGTACCAAGAGACCCAGTACTTC
TRBV9	TRBJ1-1	-	many	CASSVDGGLNTEAFF	TGTGCCAGCAGCGTAGACGGGGGGTTGAACACTGAAGCTTTCTTT
TRBV15	TRBJ2-7	-	many	CATSRDRDLSSYEQYF	TGTGCCACCAGCAGAGATCGAGACCTAAGCTCCTACGAGCAGTACTTC
TRBV27	TRBJ2-7	-	many	CASSLSGWGSYEQYF	TGTGCCAGCAGTTTATCGGGGTGGGGGTCCTACGAGCAGTACTTC
TRBV30	TRBJ1-1	-	-	CAWTRAGVTEAFF	TGTGCCTGGACCCGGGCCGGGGTTACTGAAGCTTTCTTT
TRBV12-3/TRBV12-4	TRBJ1-6	-	many	CASSLGASPLHF	TGTGCCAGCAGTTTAGGTGCTTCACCCCTCCACTTT
TRBV28	TRBJ2-5	TRBD2	many	CASNLAGVSRDGETQYF	TGTGCCAGCAACCTAGCGGGAGTTTCTAGGGATGGAGAGACCCAGTACTTC
TRBV28	TRBJ2-7	-	few	CASSSGATGPYEQYF	TGTGCCAGCAGTTCAGGGGCCACAGGTCCCTACGAGCAGTACTTC
TRBV15	TRBJ2-7	TRBD1	-	CATSVGQGDYEQYF	TGTGCCACCAGCGTCGGACAGGGGGACTACGAGCAGTACTTC
TRBV9	TRBJ2-7	-	many	CASSGGTALGEYEQYF	TGTGCCAGCAGCGGGGGGACCGCCCTTGGGGAATACGAGCAGTACTTC
TRBV30	TRBJ1-2	-	many	CAWARYTGGASNYGYTF	TGTGCCTGGGCGCGGTACACGGGCGGAGCGTCTAACTATGGCTACACCTTC
TRBV19	TRBJ2-3	TRBD2	many	CASSIEAGEADTQYF	TGTGCCAGTAGTATCGAAGCGGGAGAGGCAGATACGCAGTATTTT
TRBV24-1	TRBJ2-7	-	-	CATDSDSGEQYF	TGTGCCACCGACAGCGATTCTGGCGAGCAGTACTTC
TRBV7-3	TRBJ1-2	TRBD1	many	CASSGGTGGGYTF	TGTGCCAGCAGCGGAGGGACAGGGGGAGGCTACACCTTC
TRBV25-1	TRBJ1-1	-	many	CASSARVPTEAFF	TGTGCCAGCAGTGCCAGGGTACCCACTGAAGCTTTCTTT
TRBV3-1	TRBJ2-1	TRBD2	few	CASRETSGPYNEQFF	TGTGCCAGCAGAGAGACTAGCGGGCCGTACAATGAGCAGTTCTTC
TRBV10-3	TRBJ1-3	-	-	CASSDEGNTIYF	TGTGCCAGCAGTGACGAAGGAAACACCATATATTTT
TRBV30	TRBJ2-5	TRBD1	many	CAWSSGQGEQETQYF	TGTGCCTGGAGTTCCGGACAGGGGGAACAAGAGACCCAGTACTTC
TRBV29-1	TRBJ1-2	-	-	CSVEGAYGYTF	TGCAGCGTTGAAGGGGCCTATGGCTACACCTTC
TRBV6-2/TRBV6-3	TRBJ1-2	-	few	CASSDSTGYTF	TGTGCCAGCAGTGACAGCACCGGCTACACCTTC
TRBV7-2	TRBJ2-7	-	-	CASSLRSTSYEQYF	TGTGCCAGCAGCTTACGGAGTACCTCTTACGAGCAGTACTTC
TRBV2	TRBJ2-2	TRBD2	few	CASSGFSGRGNTGELFF	TGTGCCAGCAGTGGGTTTAGCGGGAGGGGGAACACCGGGGAGCTGTTTTTT
TRBV11-2	TRBJ2-5	-	many	CASSPRSRKETQYF	TGTGCCAGCAGCCCCCGGTCTAGAAAGGAGACCCAGTACTTC